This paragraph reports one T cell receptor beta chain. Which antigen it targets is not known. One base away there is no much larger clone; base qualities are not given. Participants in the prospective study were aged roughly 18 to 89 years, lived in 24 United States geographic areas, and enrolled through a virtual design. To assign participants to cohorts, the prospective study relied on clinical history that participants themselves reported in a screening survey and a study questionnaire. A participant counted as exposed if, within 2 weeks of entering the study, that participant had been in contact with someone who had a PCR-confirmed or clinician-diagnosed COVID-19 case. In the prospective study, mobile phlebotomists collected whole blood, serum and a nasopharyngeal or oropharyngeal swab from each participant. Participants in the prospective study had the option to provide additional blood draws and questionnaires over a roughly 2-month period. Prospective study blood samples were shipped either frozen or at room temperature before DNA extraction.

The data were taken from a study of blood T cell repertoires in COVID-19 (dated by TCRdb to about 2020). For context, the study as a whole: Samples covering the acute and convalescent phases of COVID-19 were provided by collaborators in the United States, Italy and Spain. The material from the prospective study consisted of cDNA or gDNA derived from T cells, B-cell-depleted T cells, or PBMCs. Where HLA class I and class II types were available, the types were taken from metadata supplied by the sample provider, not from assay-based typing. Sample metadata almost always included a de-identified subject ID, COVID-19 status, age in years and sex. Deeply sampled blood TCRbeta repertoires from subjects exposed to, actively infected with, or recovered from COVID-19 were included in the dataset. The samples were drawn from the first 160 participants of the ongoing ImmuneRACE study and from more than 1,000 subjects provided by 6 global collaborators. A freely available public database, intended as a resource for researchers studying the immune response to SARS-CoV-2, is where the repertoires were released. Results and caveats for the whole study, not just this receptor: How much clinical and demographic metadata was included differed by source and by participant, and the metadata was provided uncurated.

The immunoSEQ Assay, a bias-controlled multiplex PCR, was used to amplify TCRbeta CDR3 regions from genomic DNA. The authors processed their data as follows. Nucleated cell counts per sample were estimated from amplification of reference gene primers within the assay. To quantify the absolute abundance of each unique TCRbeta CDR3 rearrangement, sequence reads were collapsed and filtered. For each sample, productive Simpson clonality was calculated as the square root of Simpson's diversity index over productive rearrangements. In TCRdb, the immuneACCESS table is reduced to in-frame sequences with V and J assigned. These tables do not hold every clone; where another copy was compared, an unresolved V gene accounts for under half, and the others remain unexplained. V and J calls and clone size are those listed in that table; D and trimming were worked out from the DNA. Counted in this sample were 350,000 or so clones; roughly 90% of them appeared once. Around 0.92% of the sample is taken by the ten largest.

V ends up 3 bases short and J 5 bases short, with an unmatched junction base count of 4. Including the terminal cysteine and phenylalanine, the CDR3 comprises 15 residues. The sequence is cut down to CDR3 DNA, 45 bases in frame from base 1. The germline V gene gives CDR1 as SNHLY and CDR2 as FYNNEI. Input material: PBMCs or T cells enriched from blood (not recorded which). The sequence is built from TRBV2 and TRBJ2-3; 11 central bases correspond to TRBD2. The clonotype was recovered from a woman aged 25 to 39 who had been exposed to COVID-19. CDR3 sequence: CASSDLSGRGDTQYF. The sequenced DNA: TGTGCCAGCAGTGACCTTAGCGGGAGGGGAGATACGCAGTATTTT.